This T cell receptor beta chain is drawn from a study of T cell changes during pregnancy in multiple sclerosis. The CDR3 length is 15 residues. V lost 6 bases, J lost 0 bases, and 4 bases stayed unmatched. The germline V gene encodes CDR1 MNHEY and CDR2 SVGAGI. Some clones are missing from TCRdb's copy, which holds only in-frame ones; the method was immunoSEQ multiplex PCR. The data show around 60,000 clones, roughly 93% seen once. V usage is TRBV6-5 and J usage is TRBJ2-2, with 7 bases matching TRBD1. This specimen was CD4+ T cells from peripheral blood mononuclear cells, taken before pregnancy. This receptor was identified in a female donor with multiple sclerosis, enrolled in a pregnancy study. The CDR3 DNA sequence: TGTGCCAGCAGCCGCACAGGGGCGAACACCGGGGAGCTGTTTTTT. Protein sequence: CASSRTGANTGELFF.